This TCR beta chain emerged from a study of neurological immune-mediated disorders. As for the cDNA, it was generated by 5'RACE with 10-nucleotide random UMIs. Over 160 million TCR-beta sequences from 15-18 subjects were obtained in each sequencing run. TCRdb independently ran MiXCR on the 5' RACE reads; one entry per CDR3 protein. The top ten clones hold less than 5.5% of a sample with approximately 28,000 distinct CDR3 sequences, 16% of them seen once. Indicated time point: technical triplicate 3. Sorted libraries came from about a million CD4+ or CD8+ T cells. Study results and limitations: Private repertoires in all groups were suggested by the absence of shared CDR3 amino acid sequences among expanded clones across subjects.

Germline CDR1 is SGHAT and CDR2 is FQNNGV. The CDR3 contains 15 residues. V was shortened by 1 base and J by 4 bases, with 13 bases between the two germline ends. Worth noting for this clonotype: Its antigen is as yet unknown.

Sequenced: CD4+ T cells from blood. The V call is TRBV11-2, the J call TRBJ2-5; possible D gene TRBD2, 6 bases. The TCR comes from a female donor with HTLV-1-associated myelopathy (HAM/TSP). The CDR3 DNA reads TGTGCCAGCAGCTTAGCGGGAGTCGACGGAGAGACCCAGTACTTC. It specifies CASSLAGVDGETQYF.